These 32 T cell receptor beta chains were sequenced from one sample in a study of T cell responses to AZD1222 COVID-19 vaccine. TCRdb's copy holds only in-frame clones and misses some; the assay was immunoSEQ multiplex PCR. The sample consists of roughly 150,000 clones, around nine tenths of them appearing once. This specimen was peripheral blood, taken on day 0 of AZD1222 vaccination. These receptors came from an adult in good health.

In DNA form, the CDR3 reads TGTGCCAGCAGCTTAGGTCCCGAGCAGTACTTC. Protein product: CASSLGPEQYF. The chain is built from TRBV11-2 and TRBJ2-7; D uncertain. Germline CDR1 reads SGHAT; CDR2 reads FQNNGV. V was trimmed by 1 base and J by 6 bases, leaving 4 bases between them. This CDR3 region has 11 residues. Looking up the rest from reference TRBV11-2 and TRBJ2-7 gives the full variable domain: EAGVAQSPRYKIIEKRQSVAFWCNPISGHATLYWYQQILGQGPKLLIQFQNNGVVDDSQLPKDRFSAERLKGVDSTLKIQPAKLEDSAVYLCASSLGPEQYFGPGTRLTVT.

The chain combines TRBV5-1 with TRBJ2-5; tentative D call: TRBD2 (6 bases). Germline values: CDR1 SGHRS, CDR2 YFSETQ. The V end was cut by 4 bases, the J end by 2 bases, with 18 bases between. The CDR3 is 16 amino acids. Here the CDR3 DNA reads TGCGCCAGCAGCCACGGGCACGGGGAGGCACAAGAGACCCAGTACTTC. Amino acid sequence: CASSHGHGEAQETQYF.

The rearrangement links TRBV5-1 to TRBJ1-2, with 7 bases matching TRBD1. The germline V gene encodes CDR1 SGHRS and CDR2 YFSETQ. The CDR3 sequence is 15 residues long. Trimming at V came to 5 bases and at J to 2 bases, leaving 9 bases not matched to a gene. CDR3 region: CASSLGDRENYGYTF. DNA for the CDR3: TGCGCCAGCAGTTTAGGGGACAGAGAAAACTATGGCTACACCTTC.

This clone turned up a few times. The V gene is TRBV6-5, the J gene TRBJ2-7; a possible D gene is TRBD2 (7 bases). CDR3 length: 14 residues. CDR1 is MNHEY and CDR2 is SVGAGI in the germline V gene. With 2 bases removed from V and 4 bases from J, the gap between germline ends came to 12 bases. The chain's CDR3 is CASSYGGAGYEQYF. Written as DNA, the CDR3 is TGTGCCAGCAGTTACGGGGGGGCCGGGTACGAGCAGTACTTC.

The chain joins TRBV30 to TRBJ2-2; D is undetermined. Looked up from germline, CDR1 is GTSNPN and CDR2 is SVGIG (reference sequence). This CDR3 spans 14 amino acids. V dropped 1 base and J dropped 1 base, with 7 bases sitting between them. The chain's CDR3 is CAWSASLNTGELFF. CDR3 DNA: TGTGCCTGGAGTGCGAGTCTGAACACCGGGGAGCTGTTTTTT.

The genes are TRBV7-9 and TRBJ1-2; unclear D gene. Germline CDR1 reads SEHNR; CDR2 reads FQNEAQ (reference sequence). There are 14 residues in the CDR3. V was trimmed by 1 base and J by 7 bases, leaving 13 bases between them. The CDR3 sequence is CASSLDSALLGYTF. The DNA of the CDR3 is TGTGCCAGCAGCTTAGACAGTGCTCTTCTTGGCTACACCTTC.

The chain carries TRBV5-8 and TRBJ1-6; 7 bases align to TRBD1. This CDR3 is built from 15 residues. Germline V gene data show CDR1 as SGHTS and CDR2 as YDEGEE. V dropped 1 base and J dropped 7; count of bases not matched to a gene: 5. The CDR3 sequence is CASSLLGQSNSPLHF. CDR3 coding DNA: TGTGCCAGCAGCTTGCTGGGACAGTCCAATTCACCCCTCCACTTT. Together with reference TRBV5-8 and TRBJ1-6, the CDR3 gives the full variable domain: EAGVTQSPTHLIKTRGQQATLRCSPISGHTSVYWYQQALGLGLQFLLWYDEGEERNRGNFPPRFSGRQFPNYSSELNVNALELEDSALYLCASSLLGQSNSPLHFGNGTRLTVT.

CDR3 region: CASSLAGREAFF. The DNA of the CDR3 is TGTGCCAGCTCACTAGCGGGGCGGGAGGCTTTCTTT. This sequence joins TRBV18 and TRBJ1-1; D may be TRBD1 (5 bases). The germline gives CDR1 KGHSH, CDR2 LQKENI. V gave up 4 bases and J gave up 11 bases, with 14 bases separating them. The CDR3 has 12 residues.

The rearrangement links TRBV7-2 to TRBJ1-1; D is possibly TRBD1 (5 bases). The V gene's germline CDR1 is SGHTA and CDR2 FQGNSA. This CDR3 contains 14 residues. Trimming removed 5 bases from V and 0 bases from J, with 10 bases in between. CDR3 amino acids: CASSPDILNTEAFF. As DNA, the CDR3 is TGTGCCAGCAGCCCGGACATACTGAACACTGAAGCTTTCTTT.

This chain connects TRBV11-3 to TRBJ2-1; 9 bases align to TRBD2. Per germline, CDR1 SGHNT and CDR2 YENEEA. This CDR3 contains 16 residues. V lost 2 bases and J lost 3; bases outside the gene matches: 5. The CDR3 is CASSLRGSGSYNEQFF. The CDR3 DNA reads TGTGCCAGCAGCTTAAGGGGTAGCGGGAGCTACAATGAGCAGTTCTTC. The full variable domain, rest sourced from reference TRBV11-3 and TRBJ2-1, is EAGVVQSPRYKIIEKKQPVAFWCNPISGHNTLYWYLQNLGQGPELLIRYENEEAVDDSQLPKDRFSAERLKGVDSTLKIQPAELGDSAVYLCASSLRGSGSYNEQFFGPGTRLTVL.

The V and J genes are TRBV6-1 and TRBJ1-3; no reliable D call. The CDR3 consists of 12 residues. V was trimmed by 1 base and J by 6 bases, leaving 4 bases between them. The germline V gene has CDR1 MNHNS and CDR2 SASEGT. The CDR3 nucleotides are TGTGCCAGCAGTGAAGGGCCAAACACCATATATTTT. It yields the protein CASSEGPNTIYF.

The chain joins TRBV12-3 or TRBV12-4 to TRBJ1-1; 7 nucleotides align to TRBD1. V was clipped by 6 bases and J by 3 bases; unmatched bases: 4. The CDR3 spans 13 residues. CDR3 nucleotides: TGTGCCAGCAGCCAAGGGGGCCACACTGAAGCTTTCTTT. It is translated as CASSQGGHTEAFF.

This chain uses TRBV30 with TRBJ1-2; maybe TRBD1 (6 bases). The V end lost 2 bases, the J end lost 7 bases, and 14 bases lay between the germline ends. This CDR3 has 13 amino acids. Germline V lookup: CDR1 GTSNPN, CDR2 SVGIG (reference sequence). CDR3 coding DNA: TGTGCCTGGAGTCCGGGGGGGGGCTTTGGCTACACCTTC. Its translation is CAWSPGGGFGYTF.

The chain employs TRBV29-1 and TRBJ2-3; the match to TRBD2 covers 15 bases. Germline-derived CDR1 and CDR2 are SQVTM and ANQGSEA. V gave up 5 bases and J gave up 4 bases; unmatched junction bases: 19. This CDR3 has 20 amino acids. In DNA, the CDR3 is TGCAGCGTTCCCCCTCCGGGACTAGCGGGAGGCTGGTGGAGGGCAGATACGCAGTATTTT. It translates to CSVPPPGLAGGWWRADTQYF.

CDR3 protein: CASSWGDTEAFF. DNA of the CDR3: TGCGCCAGCAGCTGGGGGGACACTGAAGCTTTCTTT. The V call is TRBV5-1, the J call TRBJ1-1, with D maybe TRBD1 (5 bases). Germline CDR1 SGHRS, CDR2 YFSETQ. The V and J ends lost 3 bases and 3 bases respectively, with 6 bases between them. The CDR3 totals 12 residues.

This clone was counted a single time. The chain employs TRBV12-3 or TRBV12-4 and TRBJ2-7; D is unclear. This CDR3 is 13 amino acids long. V was shortened by 4 bases and J by 6 bases, with 13 bases between the two germline ends. The CDR3 sequence is CASSSRFFSEQYF. CDR3 nucleotides: TGTGCCAGCAGTTCCAGGTTCTTTAGCGAGCAGTACTTC.

V gene TRBV5-6 combines with J gene TRBJ1-2; D is uncertain. The V gene's germline CDR1 is SGHDT and CDR2 YYEEEE. The V end was cut by 3 bases, the J end by 5 bases, with 11 bases between. The CDR3 sequence is 13 residues long. This CDR3 is CASSWGKNYGYTF. The CDR3 DNA is TGTGCCAGCAGCTGGGGAAAGAATTATGGCTACACCTTC.

This chain joins TRBV5-5 and TRBJ2-1, with 8 nucleotides matching TRBD2. Germline trimming cut 0 bases from V and 3 bases from J; bases unmatched to any gene: 2. This CDR3 is built from 15 residues. Looked up from germline, CDR1 is SGHKS and CDR2 is YYEKEE (reference sequence). The CDR3 sequence is CASSLAAGDYNEQFF. The CDR3, as DNA: TGTGCCAGCAGCTTGGCAGCGGGGGACTACAATGAGCAGTTCTTC. Looking up the rest from reference TRBV5-5 and TRBJ2-1 gives the full variable domain: DAGVTQSPTHLIKTRGQQVTLRCSPISGHKSVSWYQQVLGQGPQFIFQYYEKEERGRGNFPDRFSARQFPNYSSELNVNALLLGDSALYLCASSLAAGDYNEQFFGPGTRLTVL.

This rearrangement joins TRBV29-1 to TRBJ1-4; D call uncertain. Trimming removed 4 bases at V and 7 bases at J, with 7 bases between. Germline V lookup: CDR1 SQVTM, CDR2 ANQGSEA. The CDR3 runs to 11 residues. This chain's CDR3 is CSVAPGEKLFF. CDR3 in DNA: TGCAGCGTTGCCCCCGGTGAAAAACTGTTTTTT.

The V gene is TRBV5-1, the J gene TRBJ1-4, with 8 nucleotides matching TRBD1. The V gene end was trimmed by 7 bases and the J gene end by 8 bases; junction bases not matched to a gene: 4. Germline CDR1 reads SGHRS; CDR2 reads YFSETQ. This CDR3 is 12 amino acids long. The chain's CDR3 is CASRTGNEKLFF. CDR3 DNA sequence: TGCGCCAGCCGGACAGGGAACGAAAAACTGTTTTTT.

The V call is TRBV18, the J call TRBJ2-7; D possibly corresponds to TRBD2 (6 bases). Trimming removed 3 bases from V and 7 bases from J, with 13 bases in between. In germline, CDR1 is KGHSH, CDR2 LQKENI. This CDR3 region has 13 residues. CDR3 coding DNA: TGTGCCAGCTCACCCGGGGCGGGGTGGGAGCAGTACTTC. Amino acids: CASSPGAGWEQYF.

As concerns this clone: Its ends do not fully match the called genes, so a read error is possible. V gene TRBV7-9 combines with J gene TRBJ2-3, with a weak D call TRBD2 (6 bases). Germline-derived CDR1 and CDR2 are SEHNR and FQNEAQ (reference sequence). The CDR3 is made up of 11 amino acids. The CDR3 here is CASSLASTQYF. In nucleotides, the CDR3 is TGTGCCAGCAGCCTAGCGAGTACGCAGTATTTT.

The chain couples TRBV14 to TRBJ2-7; 11 bases are shared with TRBD1. The V and J ends lost 4 bases and 3 bases, in that order; junction bases with no gene match: 8. Germline assignment: CDR1 SGHDN and CDR2 FVKESK. The CDR3 has 16 amino acids. The CDR3, as DNA: TGTGCCAGCAGCCCCTGGGGACAGGGGGATGGCTACGAGCAGTACTTC. Amino acids: CASSPWGQGDGYEQYF.

The rearrangement joins TRBV19 to TRBJ1-3; D uncertain. The CDR3 covers 17 residues. Per the germline V gene, CDR1 is LNHDA and CDR2 is SQIVND (reference sequence). V gave up 5 bases and J gave up 0 bases, with 17 bases separating them. For the CDR3, the DNA is TGTGCCAGTAGTCCTCGACCGCCACCGCGCTCTGGAAACACCATATATTTT. Protein product: CASSPRPPPRSGNTIYF.

Of note for this clone: Distinct nucleotide sequences in the sample also encode this CDR3. The chain carries TRBV19 and TRBJ2-7; D might be TRBD2 (5 bases). This CDR3 has 12 residues. V lost 1 base and J 4 bases, leaving 5 bases between the germline ends. CDR1 and CDR2 from the germline V gene are LNHDA and SQIVND (reference sequence). The CDR3 DNA reads TGTGCCAGTAGTATAGGGACTTACGAGCAGTACTTC. It translates to CASSIGTYEQYF.

V usage is TRBV12-3 or TRBV12-4 and J usage is TRBJ1-1; D not resolved. The CDR3 covers 13 residues. The V gene lost 5 bases and the J gene lost 6 bases, with 13 bases spanning the gap. DNA for the CDR3: TGTGCCAGCAGTAACAGTCGGGTCGCTGAAGCTTTCTTT. Protein sequence: CASSNSRVAEAFF.

This clone was seen a few times. The chain carries TRBV11-2 and TRBJ2-7; 8 bases map to TRBD1. From germline, CDR1 is SGHAT and CDR2 FQNNGV. The CDR3 is 18 amino acids. V trimming: 5 bases; J trimming: 3 bases; junction bases outside the gene matches: 18. Here the CDR3 reads CASSPINRDRRSIYEQYF. The DNA for the CDR3 is TGTGCCAGCAGCCCTATCAATAGGGACAGGAGATCCATCTACGAGCAGTACTTC. The variable domain in full, completed from reference TRBV11-2 and TRBJ2-7, reads EAGVAQSPRYKIIEKRQSVAFWCNPISGHATLYWYQQILGQGPKLLIQFQNNGVVDDSQLPKDRFSAERLKGVDSTLKIQPAKLEDSAVYLCASSPINRDRRSIYEQYFGPGTRLTVT.

The rearrangement links TRBV9 to TRBJ2-3; D remains ambiguous. The V gene lost 3 bases and the J gene lost 8 bases, with 16 bases spanning the gap. Germline V lookup: CDR1 SGDLS, CDR2 YYNGEE. This CDR3 spans 14 amino acids. In nucleotides, the CDR3 is TGTGCCAGCAGCGACGGCCCCCCGGTGGGTACGCAGTATTTT. Amino acids: CASSDGPPVGTQYF.

On this clone: One end of the junction fails to match germline, which may point to a read error. This chain connects TRBV5-6 to TRBJ1-2; a weak D match, TRBD1 (6 bases). Germline V gene lookup returns CDR1 SGHDT and CDR2 YYEEEE. This CDR3 comprises 14 residues. The CDR3 DNA is TGTGCCAGCACCTTGACCCAACAGGGCGGTGGCTACACCTTC. The encoded protein is CASTLTQQGGGYTF.

DNA of the CDR3: TGTGCCAGCAGCGTAGGGGGGACTAGCGGGACTCAACGGGAGCAGTTCTTC. Its translation: CASSVGGTSGTQREQFF. The chain employs TRBV9 and TRBJ2-1, with 13 nucleotides matching TRBD2. Germline loops: CDR1 SGDLS, CDR2 YYNGEE. The CDR3 is 17 residues long. The trim removed 0 bases at V and 10 bases at J, leaving 10 bases unmatched.

The chain uses TRBV19 and TRBJ1-1, with a weak D call TRBD1 (5 bases). Germline CDR1 reads LNHDA; CDR2 reads SQIVND (reference sequence). V was pared by 7 bases and J by 1 base, with 10 bases between. This CDR3 is 13 amino acids long. The CDR3 loop reads CASIRRENTEAFF. The CDR3 DNA reads as TGTGCCAGTATACGCAGGGAGAACACTGAAGCTTTCTTT.

This clone was seen only once. This chain joins TRBV3-1 (or the pseudogene TRBV3-2) and TRBJ1-2, with D uncertain. This CDR3 is 14 amino acids long. CDR1 is LGHDT, CDR2 YNNKEL, per germline (reference sequence). Trimming stripped 4 bases from V and 8 bases from J, with 17 bases between. CDR3 sequence (DNA): TGTGCCAGCAGCCCCCGGAACGCCGGGAGAGGCTACACCTTC. Translation: CASSPRNAGRGYTF.